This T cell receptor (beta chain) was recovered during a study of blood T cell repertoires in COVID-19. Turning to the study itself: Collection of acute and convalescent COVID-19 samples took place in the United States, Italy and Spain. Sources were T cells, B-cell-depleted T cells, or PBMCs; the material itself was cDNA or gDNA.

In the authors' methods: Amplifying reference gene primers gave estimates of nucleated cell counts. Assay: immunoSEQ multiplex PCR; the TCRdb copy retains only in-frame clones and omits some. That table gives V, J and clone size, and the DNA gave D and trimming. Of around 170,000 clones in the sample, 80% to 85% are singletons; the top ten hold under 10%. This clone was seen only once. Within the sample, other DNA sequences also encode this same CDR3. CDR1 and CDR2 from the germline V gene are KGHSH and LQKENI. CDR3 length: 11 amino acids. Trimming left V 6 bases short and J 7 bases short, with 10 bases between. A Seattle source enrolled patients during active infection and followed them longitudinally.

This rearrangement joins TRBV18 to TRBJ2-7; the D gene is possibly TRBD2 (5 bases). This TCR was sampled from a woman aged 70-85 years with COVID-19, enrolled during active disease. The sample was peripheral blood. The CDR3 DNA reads TGTGCCAGCTCTCCCGGAGGAGAGCAGTACTTC. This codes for CASSPGGEQYF.